This entry lists 7 T cell receptor beta chains sequenced from one sample in a study of T-cell memory formation after mild COVID-19. TCRdb re-derived calls from the 5' RACE reads in MiXCR, one entry per CDR3 protein. Seen here are around 300,000 distinct CDR3 sequences, 12% to 15% observed once, and the top ten hold 22%. Sequenced input: PBMCs or a T cell subset sorted from them (not recorded which). The receptors here all came from a man younger than 35 who had mild COVID-19 (a few samples of this study predate the infection). Cell type and time point are not known.

The chain is built from TRBV5-1 and TRBJ1-6, with D maybe TRBD1 (5 bases). The germline V and J ends were trimmed by 1 base and 7 bases, with 15 bases remaining between them. Germline CDR1 SGHRS, CDR2 YFSETQ. The CDR3 totals 16 residues. CDR3: CASSLFSAGSNSPLHF. The CDR3 DNA reads TGCGCCAGCAGCTTGTTCTCGGCAGGGAGCAATTCACCCCTCCACTTT.

V usage is TRBV10-3 and J usage is TRBJ2-2; no clear D gene. This CDR3 comprises 12 residues. V gave up 4 bases and J gave up 5 bases, with 5 bases separating them. Germline-derived CDR1 and CDR2 are ENHRY and SYGVKD. Here the CDR3 reads CAISVATGELFF. CDR3 coding DNA: TGTGCCATCAGTGTCGCAACCGGGGAGCTGTTTTTT.

J is TRBJ2-1 and V is TRBV7-6; D is possibly TRBD2 (6 bases). The CDR3 totals 16 residues. CDR1 and CDR2 from the germline V gene are SGHVS and FNYEAQ. V was trimmed by 4 bases and J by 3 bases, leaving 16 bases between them. The CDR3 reads CASSSTGGVGYNEQFF. The CDR3 DNA reads TGTGCCAGCAGCTCTACCGGAGGGGTGGGCTACAATGAGCAGTTCTTC.

This clonotype was found a few times. The gene calls are TRBV7-3 and TRBJ2-1; TRBD2 matches 7 bases. The V gene's germline CDR1 is SGHTA and CDR2 FQGTGA. The CDR3 is made up of 19 amino acids. Unmatched junction bases numbered 13, after V lost 2 bases and J lost 0 bases. As DNA, the CDR3 is TGTGCCAGCAGCTTAGCACCCCGACTAGCCCAACGCTCCTACAATGAGCAGTTCTTC. It yields the protein CASSLAPRLAQRSYNEQFF.

The genes are TRBV7-2 and TRBJ1-6; 9 nucleotides agree with TRBD1. The CDR3 consists of 14 residues. Looked up from germline, CDR1 is SGHTA and CDR2 is FQGNSA. The trim removed 1 base at V and 9 bases at J, leaving 1 base unmatched. In DNA, the CDR3 is TGTGCCAGCAGCTTAGGGGGACAGGGTTCACCCCTCCACTTT. Its protein product is CASSLGGQGSPLHF.

The chain has TRBV5-4 and TRBJ2-5; 8 bases are a match to TRBD2. The CDR3 is 15 amino acids. The V gene's germline CDR1 is SGHNT and CDR2 YYREEE (reference sequence). Trimming cost V 2 bases and J 0 bases; bases outside gene matches: 3. DNA of the CDR3: TGTGCCAGCAGCTTTAGCGGGGACTACCAAGAGACCCAGTACTTC. Its translation: CASSFSGDYQETQYF.

Written as DNA, the CDR3 is TGTGCCGGATCACCGGTTGGGGGTGAGCAGTACTTC. Its translation: CAGSPVGGEQYF. V usage is TRBV10-3 and J usage is TRBJ2-7; possibly TRBD1 or TRBD2 for D (5 bases each). Germline V gene sequence: CDR1 ENHRY, CDR2 SYGVKD. Trimming cost V 11 bases and J 7 bases, with 18 bases left between them. The CDR3 runs 12 residues.